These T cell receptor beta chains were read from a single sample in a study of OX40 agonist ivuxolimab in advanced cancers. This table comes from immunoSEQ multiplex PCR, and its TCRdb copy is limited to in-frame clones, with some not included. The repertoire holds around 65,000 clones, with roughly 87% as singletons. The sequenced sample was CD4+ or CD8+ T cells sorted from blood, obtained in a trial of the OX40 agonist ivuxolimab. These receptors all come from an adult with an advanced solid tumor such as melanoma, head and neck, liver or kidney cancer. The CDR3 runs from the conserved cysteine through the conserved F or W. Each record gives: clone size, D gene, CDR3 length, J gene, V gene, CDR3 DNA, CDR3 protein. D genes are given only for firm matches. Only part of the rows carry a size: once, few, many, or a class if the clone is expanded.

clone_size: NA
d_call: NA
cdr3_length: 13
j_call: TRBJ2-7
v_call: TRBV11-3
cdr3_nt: TGTGCCAGCAGCTCGGCGACCAGCTACGAGCAGTACTTC
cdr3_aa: CASSSATSYEQYF

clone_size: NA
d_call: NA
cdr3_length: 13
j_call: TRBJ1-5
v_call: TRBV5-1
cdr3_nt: TGCGCCAGCAGCTTGGAAGGATACAAGCCCCAGCATTTT
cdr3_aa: CASSLEGYKPQHF

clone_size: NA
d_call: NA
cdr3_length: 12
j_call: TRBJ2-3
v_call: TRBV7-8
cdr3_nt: TGTGCCAGCAGCAGGGTGGGGGATACGCAGTATTTT
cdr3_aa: CASSRVGDTQYF

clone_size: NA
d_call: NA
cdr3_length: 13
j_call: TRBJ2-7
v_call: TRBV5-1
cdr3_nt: TGCGCCAGCAGCCGGGATAACTCCTACGAGCAGTACTTC
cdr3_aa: CASSRDNSYEQYF

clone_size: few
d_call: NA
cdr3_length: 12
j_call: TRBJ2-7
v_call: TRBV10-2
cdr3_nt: TGCGCCAGCAGTGAGTCAAGGAACGAGCAGTACTTC
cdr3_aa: CASSESRNEQYF

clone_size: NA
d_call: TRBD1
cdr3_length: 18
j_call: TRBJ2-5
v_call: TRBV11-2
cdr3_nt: TGTGCCAGCAGCCCAACTTACAGTAGGGGGCTCCCGCAAGAGACCCAGTACTTC
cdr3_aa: CASSPTYSRGLPQETQYF

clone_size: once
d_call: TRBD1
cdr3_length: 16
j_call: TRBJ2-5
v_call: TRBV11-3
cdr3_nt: TGTGCCAGCAGCCCGGGACAGGGGTTTTCACAAGAGACCCAGTACTTC
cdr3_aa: CASSPGQGFSQETQYF

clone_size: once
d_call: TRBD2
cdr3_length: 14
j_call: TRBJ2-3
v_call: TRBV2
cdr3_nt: TGTGCCAGCAGCGAGCGGGGGTATTTAGATACGCAGTATTTT
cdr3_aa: CASSERGYLDTQYF

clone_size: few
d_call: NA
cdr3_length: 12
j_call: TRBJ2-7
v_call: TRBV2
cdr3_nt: TGTGCCACCCGGAGGGAGACCTACGAGCAGTACTTC
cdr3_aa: CATRRETYEQYF

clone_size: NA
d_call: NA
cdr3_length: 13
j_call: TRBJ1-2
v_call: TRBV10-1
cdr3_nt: TGCGCCAGCAGTTTGGACGGAAACTATGGCTACACCTTC
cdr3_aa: CASSLDGNYGYTF

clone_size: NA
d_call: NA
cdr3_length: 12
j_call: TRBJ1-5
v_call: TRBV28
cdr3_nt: TGTGCCAGCACAGTTAGCAATCAGCCCCAGCATTTT
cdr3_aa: CASTVSNQPQHF

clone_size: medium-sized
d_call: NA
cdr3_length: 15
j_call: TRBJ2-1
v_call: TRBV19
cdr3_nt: TGTGCCAGTAGTATTGTCCAGGGCAGGACTCATGAGCAGTTCTTC
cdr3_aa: CASSIVQGRTHEQFF

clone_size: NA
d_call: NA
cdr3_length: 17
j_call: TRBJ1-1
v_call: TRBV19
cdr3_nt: TGTGCCAGTAGTCCCCAACCTCGCACAGGTTGGGTGGGAGAAGCTTTCTTT
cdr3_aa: CASSPQPRTGWVGEAFF

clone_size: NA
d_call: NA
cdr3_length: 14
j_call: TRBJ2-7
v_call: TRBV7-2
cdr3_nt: TGTGCCAGCAGCTTCTCGGACAGAAGGAACGAGCAGTACTTC
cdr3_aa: CASSFSDRRNEQYF

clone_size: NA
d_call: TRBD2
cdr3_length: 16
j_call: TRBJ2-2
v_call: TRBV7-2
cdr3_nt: TGTGCCAGCAGCCCACAAGCGGGATCTGACGCCGGGGAGCTGTTTTTT
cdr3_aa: CASSPQAGSDAGELFF

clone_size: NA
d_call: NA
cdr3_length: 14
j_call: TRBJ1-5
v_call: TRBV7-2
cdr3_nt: TGTGCCAGCAGCTTATCTGATAGCAATCAGCCCCAGCATTTT
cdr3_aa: CASSLSDSNQPQHF

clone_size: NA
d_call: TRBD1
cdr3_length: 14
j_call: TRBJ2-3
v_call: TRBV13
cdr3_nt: TGTGCCAGCAGCGCTCCAGGGGGCTCAGATACGCAGTATTTT
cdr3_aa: CASSAPGGSDTQYF

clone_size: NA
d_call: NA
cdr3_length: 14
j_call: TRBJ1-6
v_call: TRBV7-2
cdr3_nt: TGTGCCAGCAGCTTAGTGGACATTCATTCACCCCTCCACTTT
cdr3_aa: CASSLVDIHSPLHF

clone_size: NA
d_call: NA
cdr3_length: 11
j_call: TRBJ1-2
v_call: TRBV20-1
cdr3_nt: TGCAGTGCTAGGGGGGAGGCGGGCTACACCTTC
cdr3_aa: CSARGEAGYTF

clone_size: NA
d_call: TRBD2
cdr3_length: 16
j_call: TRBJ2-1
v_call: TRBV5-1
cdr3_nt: TGCGCCAGCACCCTGGTAGCGGGGGGCTCATATAATGAGCAGTTCTTC
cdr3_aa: CASTLVAGGSYNEQFF

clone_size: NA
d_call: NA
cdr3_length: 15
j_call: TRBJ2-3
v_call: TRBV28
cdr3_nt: TGTGCCAGCGTGGAGGTGTTAAGAGGAACAGATACGCAGTATTTT
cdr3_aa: CASVEVLRGTDTQYF

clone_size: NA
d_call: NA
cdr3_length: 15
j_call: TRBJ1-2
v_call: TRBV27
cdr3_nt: TGTGCCAGCAGTTTATCGATCCAGGGACGGTATGGCTACACCTTC
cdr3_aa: CASSLSIQGRYGYTF

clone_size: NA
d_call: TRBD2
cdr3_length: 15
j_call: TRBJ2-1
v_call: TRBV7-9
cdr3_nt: TGTGCCAGCAGCCTTTTAGGGCGGGGGTACAATGAGCAGTTCTTC
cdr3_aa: CASSLLGRGYNEQFF

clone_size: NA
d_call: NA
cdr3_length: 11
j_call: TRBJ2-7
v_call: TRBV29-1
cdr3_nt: TGCAGCGTTGAAGATCCCCCGGAGCAGTACTTC
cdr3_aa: CSVEDPPEQYF

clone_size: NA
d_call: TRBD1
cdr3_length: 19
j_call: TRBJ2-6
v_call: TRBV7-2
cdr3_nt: TGTGCCAGCAGCTTTATTTTAACGGGACAGGGGTCTGGGGCCAACGTCCTGACTTTC
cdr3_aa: CASSFILTGQGSGANVLTF

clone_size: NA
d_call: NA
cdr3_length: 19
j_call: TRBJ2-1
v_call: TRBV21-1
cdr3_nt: TGTGCCAGCAGCCAACTCCGGGAGCTGAAACCGAGCTCCTACAATGAGCAGTTCTTC
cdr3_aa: CASSQLRELKPSSYNEQFF

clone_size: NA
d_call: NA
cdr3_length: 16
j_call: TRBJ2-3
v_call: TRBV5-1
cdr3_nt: TGCGCCAGCAGCTTGGGGGCAGGGGCCGGTGGAGATACGCAGTATTTT
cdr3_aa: CASSLGAGAGGDTQYF

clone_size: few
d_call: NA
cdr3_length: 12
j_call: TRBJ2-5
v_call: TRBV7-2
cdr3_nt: TGTGCCAGCAGCGTAGCCCGGGAGACCCAGTACTTC
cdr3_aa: CASSVARETQYF

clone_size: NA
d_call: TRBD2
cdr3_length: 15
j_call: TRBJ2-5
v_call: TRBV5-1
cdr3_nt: TGCGCCAGCAGCCCACCTAGCGGGGGGATAGAGACCCAGTACTTC
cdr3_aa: CASSPPSGGIETQYF

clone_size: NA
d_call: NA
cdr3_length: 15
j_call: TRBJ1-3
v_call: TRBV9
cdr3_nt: TGTGCCAGCAGCGTAGGCGCCGGCTCTGGAAACACCATATATTTT
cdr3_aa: CASSVGAGSGNTIYF

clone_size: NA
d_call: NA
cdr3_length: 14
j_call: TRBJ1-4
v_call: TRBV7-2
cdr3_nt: TGTGCCAGCAGCCAATCGGGGGCTGATGAAAAACTGTTTTTT
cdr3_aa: CASSQSGADEKLFF

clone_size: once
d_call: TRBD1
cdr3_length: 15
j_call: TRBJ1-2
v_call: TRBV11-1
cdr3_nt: TGTGCCAGCAGCCAAAGCAGGGGGCCGGCAGGAGGCTACACCTTC
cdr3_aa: CASSQSRGPAGGYTF

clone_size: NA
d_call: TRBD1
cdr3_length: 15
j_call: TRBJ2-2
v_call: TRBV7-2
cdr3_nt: TGTGCCAGCAGCTTAGCCCAGGGGGCGGCCGGGGAGCTGTTTTTT
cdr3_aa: CASSLAQGAAGELFF

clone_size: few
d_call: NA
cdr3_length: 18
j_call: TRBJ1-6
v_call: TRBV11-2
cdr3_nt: TGTGCCAGCAGCCCCTCTGGACGCCAGGGCTCCTATAATTCACCCCTCCACTTT
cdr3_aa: CASSPSGRQGSYNSPLHF

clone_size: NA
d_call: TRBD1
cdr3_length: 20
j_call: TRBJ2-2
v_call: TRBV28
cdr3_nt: TGTGCCAGCAGTCCTCACTGGGGGCTAACAGGGGGTAAGAACACCGGGGAGCTGTTTTTT
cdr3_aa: CASSPHWGLTGGKNTGELFF

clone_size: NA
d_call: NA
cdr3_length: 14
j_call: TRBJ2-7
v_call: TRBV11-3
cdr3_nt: TGTGCCAGCAGCTTCGAGGGGCAAGGCTACGAGCAGTACTTC
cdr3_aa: CASSFEGQGYEQYF

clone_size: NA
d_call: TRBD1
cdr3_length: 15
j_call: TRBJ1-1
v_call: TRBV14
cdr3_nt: TGTGCCAGCAGCCAAGAGGACAGGGGGTGGGCTGAAGCTTTCTTT
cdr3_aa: CASSQEDRGWAEAFF

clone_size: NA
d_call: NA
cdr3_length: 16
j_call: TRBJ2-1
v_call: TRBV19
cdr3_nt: TGTGCCAGTAGTATTGGGGGTACAGCTACTTACAATGAGCAGTTCTTC
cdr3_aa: CASSIGGTATYNEQFF

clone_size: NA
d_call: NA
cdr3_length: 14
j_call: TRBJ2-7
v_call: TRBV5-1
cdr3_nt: TGCGCCAGCAGCTTGGGAACGGCTCAGCACGAGCAGTACTTC
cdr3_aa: CASSLGTAQHEQYF

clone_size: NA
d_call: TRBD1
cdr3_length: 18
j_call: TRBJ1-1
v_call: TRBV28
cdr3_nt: TGTGCCAGCATTACCTTAGGGGGCGGTTCCGTCGGGGACACTGAAGCTTTCTTT
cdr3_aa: CASITLGGGSVGDTEAFF

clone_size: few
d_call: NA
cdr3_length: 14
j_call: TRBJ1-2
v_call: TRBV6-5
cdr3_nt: TGTGCCAGCACATTGGGCAGGGGATTAGGTGGCTACACCTTC
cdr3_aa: CASTLGRGLGGYTF

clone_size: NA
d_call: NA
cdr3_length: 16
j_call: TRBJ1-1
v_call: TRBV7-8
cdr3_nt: TGTGCCAGCAGCTTAGCAACAGTCTGGGCAAACACTGAAGCTTTCTTT
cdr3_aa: CASSLATVWANTEAFF

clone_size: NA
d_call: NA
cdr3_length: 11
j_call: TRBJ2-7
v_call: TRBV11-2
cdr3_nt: TGTGCCAGCAGCTTAGTAGGCGAGCAGTACTTC
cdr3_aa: CASSLVGEQYF

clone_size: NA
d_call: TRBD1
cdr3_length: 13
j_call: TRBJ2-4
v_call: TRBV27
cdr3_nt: TGTGCCAGCAGTTTGGACAGGAAAAACATTCAGTACTTC
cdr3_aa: CASSLDRKNIQYF

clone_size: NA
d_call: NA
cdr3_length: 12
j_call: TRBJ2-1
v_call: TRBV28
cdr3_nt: TGTGCCAGCAGCCCGGGACCGTCTCTGCGGTTCTTC
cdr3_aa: CASSPGPSLRFF

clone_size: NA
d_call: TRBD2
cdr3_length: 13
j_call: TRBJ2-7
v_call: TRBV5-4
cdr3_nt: TGTGCCAGCAACCCTAGTGGGAGGGCCGAGCAGTACTTC
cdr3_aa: CASNPSGRAEQYF

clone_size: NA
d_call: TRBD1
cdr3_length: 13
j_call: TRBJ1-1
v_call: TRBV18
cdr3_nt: TGTGCCAGCTCACCCACAGGGGCCTTGAAAGCTTTCTTT
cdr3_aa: CASSPTGALKAFF

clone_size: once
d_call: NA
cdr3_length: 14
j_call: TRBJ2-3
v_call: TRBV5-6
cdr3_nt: TGTGCCAGCAGCTTCGGGACCCTAGTAGATACGCAGTATTTT
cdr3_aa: CASSFGTLVDTQYF

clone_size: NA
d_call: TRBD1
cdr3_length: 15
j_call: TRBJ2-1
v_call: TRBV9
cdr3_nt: TGTGCCAGCAGCCCCCGGACAGGGGGCCACAATGAGCAGTTCTTC
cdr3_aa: CASSPRTGGHNEQFF

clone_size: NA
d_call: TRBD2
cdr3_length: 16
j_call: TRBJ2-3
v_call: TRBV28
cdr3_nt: TGTGCCAGCAGTTTATTTAGCGGGAGACCCGCAGATACGCAGTATTTT
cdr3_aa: CASSLFSGRPADTQYF

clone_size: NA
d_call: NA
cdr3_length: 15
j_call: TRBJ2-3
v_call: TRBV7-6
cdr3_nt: TGTGCCAGCAGCGTAACGGACGGTAGCACAGATACGCAGTATTTT
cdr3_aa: CASSVTDGSTDTQYF

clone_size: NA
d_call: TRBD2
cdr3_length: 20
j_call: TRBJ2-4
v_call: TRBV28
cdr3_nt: TGTGCCAGCAGTTCGGAAGGACTAGCGGAATTCACAAGTGGGGAAAACATTCAGTACTTC
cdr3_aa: CASSSEGLAEFTSGENIQYF

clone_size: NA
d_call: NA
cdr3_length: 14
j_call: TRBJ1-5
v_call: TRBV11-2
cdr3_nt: TGTGCCAGCAGCTTATCAGATAGCAATCAGCCCCAGCATTTT
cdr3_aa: CASSLSDSNQPQHF